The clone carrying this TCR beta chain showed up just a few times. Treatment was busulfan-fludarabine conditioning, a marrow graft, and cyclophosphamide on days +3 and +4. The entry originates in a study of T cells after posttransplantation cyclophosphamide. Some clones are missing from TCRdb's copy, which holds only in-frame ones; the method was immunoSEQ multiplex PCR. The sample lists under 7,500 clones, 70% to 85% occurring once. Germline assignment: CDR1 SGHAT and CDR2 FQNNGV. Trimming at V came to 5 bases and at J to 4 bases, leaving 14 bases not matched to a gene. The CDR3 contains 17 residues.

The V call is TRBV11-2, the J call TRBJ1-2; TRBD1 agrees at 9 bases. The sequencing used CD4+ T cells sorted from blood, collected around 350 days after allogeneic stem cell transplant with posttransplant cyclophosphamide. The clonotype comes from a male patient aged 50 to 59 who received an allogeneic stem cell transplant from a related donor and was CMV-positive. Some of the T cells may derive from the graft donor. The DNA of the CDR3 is TGTGCCAGCAGCACCACAGGGGGCGGTGGTAGGGCCTATGGCTACACCTTC. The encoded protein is CASSTTGGGGRAYGYTF.